This paragraph reports one T cell receptor (beta chain). This sample stems from a study of blood T cell repertoires in COVID-19. V was pared by 7 bases and J by 7 bases, with 13 bases of the junction left unmatched. Germline V gene data show CDR1 as LNHDA and CDR2 as SQIVND (reference sequence). The CDR3 covers 15 residues. How the authors handled the data: Scientists estimated how many nucleated cells there were by amplifying reference gene primers. Using immunoSEQ multiplex PCR, the repertoire was profiled, and TCRdb retains in-frame clones only, with some absent. That table furnishes V, J and clone size, whereas the DNA furnished D and trimming. The profile shows about 480,000 clones, around nine tenths of them singletons.

The clonotype originates from a woman between 40 and 55 years old who had recovered from COVID-19. Material for sequencing was PBMCs or T cells enriched from blood (not recorded which). The V call is TRBV19, the J call TRBJ2-1; 7 positions match TRBD2. The CDR3 nucleotides read TGTGCCAGTACCCCGTGGGCGGGAGCTGTTAATGAGCAGTTCTTC. Its translation is CASTPWAGAVNEQFF.